This T cell receptor (beta chain) was observed in a study of cytomegalovirus exposure and HLA in healthy donors (dated by TCRdb to the late 2010s). About the investigation overall: An earlier analysis of roughly 630 of the donors reported 250 to 350 Gb of sequence data and 117 million unique TCR beta sequences from around 200 million T cells. Typing coverage differed by locus: A, B, C, DRB1 and DQB1 were typed in about 629-640 donors, DQA1 in about 560, DPA1 in some 570, and DPB1 in approximately 450. A later analysis re-analyzed previously published TCR beta repertoires from about 600 donors and added high-resolution HLA genotyping to study TCR occurrence patterns. The aim of the study was to test whether cataloging public T cell receptors could identify signatures of past pathogen exposure. Among the approximately 420 genotyped donors, 81% belonged to the genetic ancestry cluster associated with self-reported Caucasian donors. Besides the first cohort of hundreds of subjects, a separate validation cohort made up of roughly 120 different subjects was used. Every discovery cohort repertoire had been produced on one sequencing platform. A later genetic analysis took genome-wide SNP genotypes for about three fifths of the roughly 670 donors and used that subset as a discovery cohort. Roughly 300 gigabases of sequencing data and around 80 million unique TCR sequences made up an early release that covered around 640 HLA-typed donors. The study profiled the T cell repertoires of hundreds of subjects by immunosequencing and related them to cytomegalovirus serostatus. Both class I and class II loci were covered by HLA typing, at four-digit resolution. Rather than drawing on any new phenotypic data, the later analysis identified candidate immune exposures from TCR beta sequences and the way those sequences occurred across donors. To predict cytomegalovirus infection status, the study brought together high-throughput TCR immunosequencing, statistical association of individual TCRs with disease status, and machine learning. Across around 400 genotyped donors of the cohort, an average of roughly 250,000 unique TCR beta nucleotide sequences per donor were sequenced, and roughly 20% of those sequences were non-productive. An earlier analysis of approximately 640 of the donors applied high-throughput TCR beta sequencing to assess whether each TCR beta V gene segment acted as functional or pseudogenic. Because of strong linkage in the cohort, roughly five DR-DQ haplotypes were treated as single units for association and clustering. Donor age, sex, ethnicity and CMV serostatus were collected together with the repertoire data.

Library preparation employed the immunoSEQ multiplex PCR assay. A mixture of 60 forward primers for TCR Vbeta segments and 13 reverse primers for TCR Jbeta segments was used in the multiplex PCR. The CDR3 region of rearranged TCR beta genes was amplified from genomic DNA by a multiplex PCR assay. The Illumina HiSeq System was used to sequence the amplified TCR beta libraries as 87-base-pair reads. Per the authors' processing: Across the 700 or so repertoires, a later analysis counted 75 million to 90 million unique TCR beta chains, roughly 11 million of which were shared by at least two donors. To remove PCR and sequencing errors, raw reads were error-corrected and collapsed into unique sequences using a nearest-neighbor algorithm that merged closely related sequences. V, D and J gene segments were assigned by aligning CDR3 sequences to IMGT reference sequences. Each retained sequence needed at least a six-nucleotide match to both a V gene segment and a J gene segment. A rearrangement was called productive if the CDR3 had no stop codons and remained in frame with V and J, and every other rearrangement was called non-productive. Following IMGT convention, CDR3 was defined as the stretch from the second conserved V-encoded cysteine to the conserved J-encoded phenylalanine. The earlier analysis of 587 of the donors excluded any sequence lacking an unambiguous match to a single V gene segment. In an earlier analysis of approximately 560 of the donors, a V segment was called functional when productive rearrangements were above 56.7%, and segregating when the standard deviation between donors exceeded 5%. To diagnose cytomegalovirus status from the catalog of TCR beta chain sequences, a statistical classification framework was built. In a later analysis, TCR nucleotide sequences were compared against IMGT/GENE-DB human TR gene sequences so that V and J genes could be assigned. Using the TCRdist pipeline, a later analysis assigned CDR3 sequences along with most-parsimonious VDJ recombination scenarios. A later analysis defined each TCR beta chain by its CDR3 amino acid sequence plus V-gene family, and excluded reads lacking a unique V-gene family. As a way to deal with suspected cross-contamination and a sequencing artifact, a later analysis dropped 500 to 700 nucleotide sequences that were highly shared and had low generation probability. In a later analysis, a clonal expansion index for each public chain was calculated from normalized within-repertoire ranks of inferred template counts. Generation probabilities in a later analysis came from a VDJ recombination model fitted to out-of-frame rearrangements, and those results were checked against IGoR. A later analysis scored TCR-TCR, TCR-HLA and TCR-CMV co-occurrence with hypergeometric tests, applying a repertoire-size bias correction to TCR pairs. A later analysis estimated false discovery rates by permuting HLA or CMV assignments 20 times. In a later analysis, co-occurring TCRs were grouped using DBSCAN, and TCRdist sequence similarity was added for clustering within HLA-allele-positive subsets. For co-occurrence clustering, repertoires with fewer than 30,000 or more than 120,000 public chains were excluded, along with roughly 5 repertoires with anomalous nucleotide sharing. Sourced from immuneACCESS, this table was stored by TCRdb with only in-frame sequences that have V and J called. A share of the clones is absent; for the studies checked, an unresolved V gene accounts for under half, and the remainder has no known explanation. The V and J calls and clone size were taken over from that table, and D and trimming were inferred from the DNA. Counted in this sample were approximately 120,000 clones; roughly 70% of them appeared once. The top ten hold roughly 3.1% of the sample.

The sample holds one count of this clone. Its antigen is currently not known. Base-call qualities are not available, and no considerably larger clone is one nucleotide away. From the cysteine through the phenylalanine, the CDR3 covers 15 amino acids. Only CDR3 DNA remains: 45 bases, in frame from the first base. Unmatched junction bases come to 6, with V trimmed by 6 bases and J by 1 base. From a lookup of the germline V gene, CDR1 and CDR2 are MNHEY and SVGAGI. The cohort consisted of 670 or so healthy bone marrow donors. At the time of sampling, all cohort members were nominally healthy, though unrecorded immune exposures were likely present. The donor tested CMV seronegative and was one of the 352 seronegative cohort members. Every donor gave a peripheral blood sample, and the peripheral blood mononuclear cells from that sample were used for TCR beta sequencing. The Qiagen DNeasy Blood Extraction Kit was used to extract genomic DNA from the blood cell samples.

Study-wide findings and limitations: In an earlier analysis of more than 500 of the donors, most TCR beta V segments appeared in productive rearrangements about 90% or about 30% of the time, broadly matching IMGT annotations. In vitro tests confirmed that a few of the cytomegalovirus-associated TCR beta chains recognize cytomegalovirus antigens. In a later analysis, HLA-associated TCR beta chains were found to be more clonally expanded and to have lower generation probabilities than equally common non-associated chains. The classifier was reported to diagnose cytomegalovirus status with high specificity and sensitivity in both the original cohort and the validation cohort. It was suggested by the authors that the approach could potentially be generalized to other disease states and immunological phenotypes. A later genetic analysis reported fewer N-insertions in productive TCRs among donors in an Asian-associated ancestry cluster than the roughly 650-donor mean. Immune exposure information for the cohort was limited to CMV serostatus. A further reported finding was that TCR beta sequences accurately predicted the HLA-A and HLA-B alleles for most subjects in the first cohort. Some IMGT-functional V segments, including TRBV6-2 and TRBV6-3, could not be told apart with the 87-base-pair reads, so those segments were excluded. Correlated functional status among segregating V segments might reflect linkage disequilibrium, but an unknown experimental factor could not be ruled out. A later genetic analysis associated a missense DCLRE1C variant with V-gene and J-gene trimming of TCR beta chains, and an independent cohort replicated the association. A group of highly shared sequence variants was considered likely to be a technical artifact of the sequencing pipeline. According to a later analysis, TCR association rates differed among HLA loci, with DRB1 alleles showing the most associated TCRs and HLA-C alleles showing the fewest. In this cohort, only TCR beta chains were sequenced, and detectable features were limited by the absence of alpha or paired-chain data. When HLA alleles, especially DR and DQ, strongly co-occurred, attributing TCR associations to individual alleles was difficult. The study gave a list of around 170 TCR beta chains associated with cytomegalovirus. Most TCR sequences were observed very rarely across donors, whereas some public TCRs were present in many individuals. Specific HLA alleles were associated with roughly 17,000 TCR beta sequences at a false discovery rate of 0.05 in a later analysis. Because some donors lacked HLA typing at each locus, the association tests relied only on the typed subset. Roughly 15 rarely observed V segments, including chromosome 9 orphons, were excluded from the earlier analysis of almost 600 of the donors because counts were too low. According to a later analysis, parvovirus B19, influenza, CMV and Epstein-Barr virus appeared linked to several top co-occurrence clusters. Most CMV-associated TCR beta chains appeared to be HLA-restricted in a later analysis, and the HLA associations seemed to be driven largely by CMV exposure. Presence/absence analyses assumed roughly uniform sequencing depth across donors, an assumption that may not hold.

Recombination connected TRBV6-5 to TRBJ2-1; 7 bases in the junction line up with TRBD2. The sequencing sample was made of PBMCs. This clonotype was obtained from a man under 40 in good health and CMV-seronegative. The CDR3 protein is CASRTSVRSYNEQFF. The sequence in DNA is TGTGCCAGCAGAACTAGCGTAAGGTCCTACAATGAGCAGTTCTTC.